The 9 T cell receptor beta chains reported below all come from one sample, sequenced in a study of blood T cell repertoires in COVID-19. The repertoire was sequenced with immunoSEQ multiplex PCR; TCRdb's copy has only in-frame clones and lacks some. The table records fewer than 200,000 clones, 88% of them present only once. The material sequenced was peripheral blood. The receptor source for this set is a man aged 50-60 years who had recovered from COVID-19.

The CDR3: CASSQDRGRRGYTF. For the CDR3, the DNA is TGTGCCAGCAGCCAAGACAGGGGGCGAAGGGGCTACACCTTC. The chain carries TRBV3-1 (or the pseudogene TRBV3-2) and TRBJ1-2; 8 bases agree with TRBD1. The germline V gene has CDR1 LGHDT and CDR2 YNNKEL (reference sequence). With 0 bases clipped from V and 8 bases from J, the junction kept 5 bases outside the gene matches. This CDR3 region has 14 residues.

The chain has TRBV7-6 and TRBJ2-1; tentatively, D is TRBD2 (6 bases). The V end was cut by 1 base, the J end by 0 bases, with 13 bases between. The germline V gene encodes CDR1 SGHVS and CDR2 FNYEAQ. CDR3 length equals 17 residues. The CDR3 loop is CASSLVRDGSSYNEQFF. The CDR3 DNA reads as TGTGCCAGCAGCTTAGTGAGGGACGGGAGCTCCTACAATGAGCAGTTCTTC.

J is TRBJ2-2 and V is TRBV5-6; TRBD1 agrees at 11 bases. V was clipped by 4 bases and J by 6 bases; unmatched bases: 5. This CDR3 region has 15 residues. Germline CDR1 SGHDT, CDR2 YYEEEE. This CDR3 is CASSADRGRPGELFF. In DNA form, the CDR3 reads TGTGCCAGCAGCGCGGACAGGGGGCGTCCCGGGGAGCTGTTTTTT.

The chain recombines TRBV7-7 with TRBJ2-7, with unresolved D. Germline-derived CDR1 and CDR2 are SSHAT and FNYEAQ (reference sequence). V dropped 6 bases and J dropped 5 bases, with 14 bases sitting between them. CDR3 length equals 13 residues. Here the CDR3 reads CASRLAAGDEQYF. CDR3 DNA sequence: TGTGCCAGCAGGTTGGCGGCCGGTGACGAGCAGTACTTC.

This clone was detected a few times. V and J are TRBV29-1 and TRBJ1-1, with 8 bases that match TRBD1. Germline CDR1 and CDR2: SQVTM and ANQGSEA. The CDR3 loop spans 14 amino acids. The junction had 10 bases not matched to a gene; V was cut back by 3 bases and J by 7 bases. The chain's CDR3 is CSVDPGQGNGEAFF. The CDR3 DNA follows: TGCAGCGTTGACCCTGGACAGGGAAATGGTGAAGCTTTCTTT.

This clone is a singleton in its sample. The chain is built from TRBV5-1 and TRBJ2-3; D remains ambiguous. The CDR3 sequence is 14 residues long. Germline-derived CDR1 and CDR2 are SGHRS and YFSETQ. Trimming took off 0 bases at V and 0 bases at J, with 5 bases between the two ends. The CDR3 coding sequence is TGCGCCAGCAGCTTGGAATCTAGCACAGATACGCAGTATTTT. Residues: CASSLESSTDTQYF.

This clone was detected only a few times. The V and J genes are TRBV6-2 or TRBV6-3 and TRBJ1-3; no firm D call. Germline-derived CDR1 and CDR2 are MNHEY and SVGEGT. The V end was cut by 2 bases, the J end by 2 bases, with 22 bases between. The CDR3 extends over 19 amino acids. The CDR3 DNA sequence: TGTGCCAGCAGTTACGGGCCGTCGGCTTGGGTACGACCTGGAAACACCATATATTTT. Encoded protein: CASSYGPSAWVRPGNTIYF.

V usage is TRBV19 and J usage is TRBJ2-2, with a weak D call TRBD1 (6 bases). Germline V gives CDR1 LNHDA, CDR2 SQIVND (reference sequence). Between the trimmed V and J ends, which lost 7 bases and 7 bases, there was a span of 19 bases. The CDR3 is 15 residues long. CDR3 DNA: TGTGCCAGTACCCATGGGGGCAGGGTAGTCGGGGAGCTGTTTTTT. Encoded protein: CASTHGGRVVGELFF.

The gene calls are TRBV5-1 and TRBJ1-4; D unclear. Trimming shortened V by 1 base and J by 0 bases, and 4 bases separated the two germline ends. This CDR3 is built from 14 residues. The germline gives CDR1 SGHRS, CDR2 YFSETQ. The CDR3 region is CASSLSSTNEKLFF. The CDR3 bases are TGCGCCAGCAGCTTGAGCTCAACTAATGAAAAACTGTTTTTT.